A selection of T cell receptor beta chains follows, all from one sample in a study of T cells in localized non-small cell lung cancer. Method: immunoSEQ multiplex PCR; TCRdb's copy keeps in-frame clones and lacks some. The table has under 15,000 clones, approximately 86% seen once. The starting material was peripheral blood, obtained before any cancer treatment. These receptors all come from a male donor aged 60 or over with stage III lung adenocarcinoma. Each CDR3 is given with its conserved first and last residue. The order of the fields is D gene, J gene, clone size, V gene, CDR3 DNA, CDR3 protein. A D gene is named only where the DNA matches it firmly. Size is stated for part of the rows, as once, few or many counts, or as a class when the clone is expanded.

D: TRBD1
J: TRBJ1-1
size: once
V: TRBV27
DNA: TGTGCCAGCACTCCATCAGGGGGGGCACGGGCTTTCTTT
CDR3: CASTPSGGARAFF

D: -
J: TRBJ2-1
size: -
V: TRBV7-8
DNA: -
CDR3: CASSPSRAGLYNEQFF

D: -
J: TRBJ1-2
size: -
V: TRBV19
DNA: TGTGCCAGTAGTCTCCTCTTTTCCGGGACGTTCTATGGCTACACCTTC
CDR3: CASSLLFSGTFYGYTF

D: -
J: TRBJ2-3
size: -
V: TRBV19
DNA: TGTGCCAGTACTTGGGGGGGGCATGGGGATACGCAGTATTTT
CDR3: CASTWGGHGDTQYF

D: -
J: TRBJ1-2
size: -
V: TRBV6-6
DNA: TGTGCCAGCAGTTACATCCTGGGGGGCTATGGCTACACCTTC
CDR3: CASSYILGGYGYTF

D: -
J: TRBJ1-1
size: once
V: TRBV5-5
DNA: TGTGCCAGCAGCCCCCCCAGAGGGAGCACTGAAGCTTTCTTT
CDR3: CASSPPRGSTEAFF

D: TRBD2
J: TRBJ2-3
size: -
V: TRBV5-1
DNA: TGCGCCAGCAGCCTTTCTCTAGCGGGGGGAGATACGCAGTATTTT
CDR3: CASSLSLAGGDTQYF

D: -
J: TRBJ2-3
size: -
V: TRBV12-2
DNA: TGTGCAAGTCGCTTATATAAGAGGCAGCGTTGCACAGATACGCAGTATTTT
CDR3: CASRLYKRQRCTDTQYF

D: -
J: TRBJ2-1
size: -
V: TRBV7-9
DNA: TGTGCCAGCAGCCCCCCGGACAGAAGCTCCTACAATGAGCAGTTCTTC
CDR3: CASSPPDRSSYNEQFF

D: -
J: TRBJ1-1
size: -
V: TRBV27
DNA: TGTGCCAGCAGTCTGAACAGGGATTCCACTGAAGCTTTCTTT
CDR3: CASSLNRDSTEAFF

D: TRBD2
J: TRBJ2-1
size: -
V: TRBV5-1
DNA: TGCGCCAGCAGCCTGGGACTAGCGGGAGAGGAGGACAATGAGCAGTTCTTC
CDR3: CASSLGLAGEEDNEQFF

D: -
J: TRBJ1-5
size: few
V: TRBV6-5
DNA: TGTGCCAGCAGTCCCTCAGGGGCGAGCAATCAGCCCCAGCATTTT
CDR3: CASSPSGASNQPQHF

D: TRBD2
J: TRBJ2-1
size: -
V: TRBV6-1
DNA: TGTGCCAGCTATAGCGGGCTCTCCTATGAGCAGTTCTTC
CDR3: CASYSGLSYEQFF

D: -
J: TRBJ2-7
size: -
V: TRBV7-2
DNA: TGTGCCAGCAGCTTCCAGGGGCCTCGTGGCGAGCAGTACTTC
CDR3: CASSFQGPRGEQYF

D: -
J: TRBJ1-6
size: -
V: TRBV5-8
DNA: TGTGCCAGCAGCCGGGGAGAGGCCCAAGTATATTCACCCCTCCACTTT
CDR3: CASSRGEAQVYSPLHF

D: -
J: TRBJ1-4
size: -
V: TRBV27
DNA: TGTGCCAGCAGTTTTTCTGGGTATGAAAAACTGTTTTTT
CDR3: CASSFSGYEKLFF

D: -
J: TRBJ1-1
size: -
V: TRBV11-3
DNA: TGTGCCAGCAGCTTGGCTACGAACACTGAAGCTTTCTTT
CDR3: CASSLATNTEAFF

D: -
J: TRBJ1-1
size: -
V: TRBV2
DNA: TGTGCCACCCGGGAGGGGGACGGGACTGAAGCTTTCTTT
CDR3: CATREGDGTEAFF

D: TRBD2
J: TRBJ2-1
size: -
V: TRBV4-1
DNA: TGCGCCAGCAGCCGGCACGCTAGCGGGAGTTACAATGAGCAGTTCTTC
CDR3: CASSRHASGSYNEQFF

D: -
J: TRBJ1-2
size: -
V: TRBV2
DNA: TGTGCCAGCAGTGATGTGAGTAAGGCGGATGGCTACACCTTC
CDR3: CASSDVSKADGYTF

D: -
J: TRBJ2-7
size: -
V: TRBV4-1
DNA: TGCGCCAGGCCCCGGGGGTCGCCTTCCTACGAGCAGTACTTC
CDR3: CARPRGSPSYEQYF

D: -
J: TRBJ1-4
size: -
V: TRBV19
DNA: TGTGCCAGTAGTATCACCTCCGTACGCTCGGGGAGTGAAAAACTGTTTTTT
CDR3: CASSITSVRSGSEKLFF

D: -
J: TRBJ2-1
size: -
V: TRBV2
DNA: TGTGCCAGCTGGCAGAGCTCCTACAATGAGCAGTTCTTC
CDR3: CASWQSSYNEQFF

D: -
J: TRBJ1-1
size: -
V: TRBV14
DNA: TGTGCCAGCAGCCACAGCGCAGAAGCTTTCTTT
CDR3: CASSHSAEAFF

D: -
J: TRBJ2-7
size: -
V: TRBV7-2
DNA: TGTGCCAGCAGCCCCCAAGGCAGGGTAGGTAGCGAGCAGTACTTC
CDR3: CASSPQGRVGSEQYF

D: TRBD1
J: TRBJ1-2
size: -
V: TRBV28
DNA: TGTGCCAGCAGCCCGGGACAGGGTACCGGCTACACCTTC
CDR3: CASSPGQGTGYTF

D: TRBD2
J: TRBJ2-1
size: -
V: TRBV6-5
DNA: TGTGCCAGCAGTTACTCCGAGGGAGGGCCCAATGAGCAGTTCTTC
CDR3: CASSYSEGGPNEQFF

D: -
J: TRBJ2-3
size: -
V: TRBV14
DNA: TGTGCCAGCAGCCCCCCAAGTGTGTGGGGAGATACGCAGTATTTT
CDR3: CASSPPSVWGDTQYF

D: TRBD2
J: TRBJ2-7
size: -
V: TRBV6-1
DNA: TGTGCCAGCAGTGAAAAAGGGACTAGCGGGGGGTGGACCTACGAGCAGTACTTC
CDR3: CASSEKGTSGGWTYEQYF

D: TRBD1
J: TRBJ1-1
size: medium-sized
V: TRBV30
DNA: TGTGCCTGGATCCTACAGGGGTTTGGGACTGAAGCTTTCTTT
CDR3: CAWILQGFGTEAFF

D: -
J: TRBJ1-2
size: -
V: TRBV6-5
DNA: TGTGCCAGCTTGAGGGGCGCGGCTGACTACACCTTC
CDR3: CASLRGAADYTF

D: TRBD1
J: TRBJ1-6
size: -
V: TRBV6-1
DNA: TGTGCCAGCAGTGAGCCGGGACAGGGCGATTCACCCCTCCACTTT
CDR3: CASSEPGQGDSPLHF

D: -
J: TRBJ1-1
size: -
V: TRBV5-1
DNA: TGCGCCAGCAGCCGGGGGGCCCGGATGAACACTGAAGCTTTCTTT
CDR3: CASSRGARMNTEAFF

D: -
J: TRBJ1-1
size: -
V: TRBV27
DNA: TGTGCCAGCAGTTTTACGAACACTGAAGCTTTCTTT
CDR3: CASSFTNTEAFF

D: TRBD1
J: TRBJ2-7
size: -
V: TRBV27
DNA: TGTGCCAGCAGTCCGGGACAGGGGATTTTTAGGCAGTACTTC
CDR3: CASSPGQGIFRQYF

D: TRBD1
J: TRBJ2-2
size: -
V: TRBV5-1
DNA: TGCGCCAGCAGCCCCACAGGGGGCACCGGGGAGCTGTTTTTT
CDR3: CASSPTGGTGELFF

D: TRBD1
J: TRBJ1-1
size: -
V: TRBV4-1
DNA: TGCGCCAGCAGCCAATCAGGGGGCCGGACTGAAGCTTTCTTT
CDR3: CASSQSGGRTEAFF

D: -
J: TRBJ1-1
size: -
V: TRBV7-6
DNA: TGTGCCAGCAGCCCCTCGGACGGGCTGGGGGCTTTCTTT
CDR3: CASSPSDGLGAFF

D: -
J: TRBJ1-1
size: few
V: TRBV6-6
DNA: TGTGCCAGCAGCAATATGAACACTGAAGCTTTCTTT
CDR3: CASSNMNTEAFF

D: -
J: TRBJ2-7
size: -
V: TRBV4-2
DNA: TGTGCCAGCAGCCAAGACCGGGACTTCTACGAGCAGTACTTC
CDR3: CASSQDRDFYEQYF

D: -
J: TRBJ2-3
size: -
V: TRBV5-6
DNA: TGTGCCAGCAGCTTGGTACAGGGTACGCAGTATTTT
CDR3: CASSLVQGTQYF

D: TRBD2
J: TRBJ2-7
size: large
V: TRBV7-9
DNA: TGTGCCAGCAGTGATCCCGGGACTAGTTCCTACGAGCAGTACTTC
CDR3: CASSDPGTSSYEQYF

D: TRBD2
J: TRBJ2-2
size: -
V: TRBV19
DNA: TGTGCCAGTAGTATAACCGGGGGAGGGACCGGGGAGCTGTTTTTT
CDR3: CASSITGGGTGELFF

D: -
J: TRBJ2-7
size: -
V: TRBV7-6
DNA: TGTGCCAGCAGCCTGTTATCCGGGACTTGGTCGGATGAGCAGTACTTC
CDR3: CASSLLSGTWSDEQYF

D: -
J: TRBJ1-3
size: once
V: TRBV6-5
DNA: TGTGCCAGCAGTTACTCGAGTAGGGCTGGAAACACCATATATTTT
CDR3: CASSYSSRAGNTIYF

D: -
J: TRBJ1-2
size: once
V: TRBV28
DNA: TGTGCCAGCAGACCCAGACAGATTCTTAACTATGGCTACACCTTC
CDR3: CASRPRQILNYGYTF

D: -
J: TRBJ1-2
size: -
V: TRBV11-1
DNA: TGTGCCAGCAGCTACGAGGCTGGAAAGACCTATGGCTACACCTTC
CDR3: CASSYEAGKTYGYTF

D: -
J: TRBJ1-1
size: -
V: TRBV7-9
DNA: TGTGCCAGCAGCTTACCCCCGCGGGCTTTCTTT
CDR3: CASSLPPRAFF

D: -
J: TRBJ2-5
size: -
V: TRBV5-1
DNA: TGCGCCAGCAGCCCCCCCGACGTAGGGGAGACCCAGTACTTC
CDR3: CASSPPDVGETQYF

D: -
J: TRBJ2-7
size: -
V: TRBV11-2
DNA: TGTGCCAGCAGCTCTACCGGAGGGGAGCAGTACTTC
CDR3: CASSSTGGEQYF